The 26 T cell receptor beta chains listed next were all sequenced from one sample in a study of T cells in Graves' hyperthyroidism and ophthalmopathy. Amplified TCR beta CDR3 regions came from RNA transcripts. Researchers ran a first-round RT-PCR on the TCR CDR3 using the HTBI primer set. Using its own MiXCR run on the multiplex PCR reads, TCRdb lists one record per CDR3 protein. The table lists approximately 710,000 distinct CDR3 sequences, roughly 17% of them singletons, with 15% to 18% in the top ten. The sequenced sample was blood. The receptors shown here come from a man in his fifties with Graves' hyperthyroidism.

The CDR3 reads CAIGGGKNTGELFF. CDR3 nucleotide sequence: TGTGCCATCGGGGGCGGGAAGAACACCGGGGAGCTGTTTTTT. V is TRBV10-3 and J is TRBJ2-2, with D perhaps assigned TRBD1 or TRBD2 (6 bases each). Germline CDR1 and CDR2: ENHRY and SYGVKD. This CDR3 contains 14 residues. V lost 8 bases and J 1 base, leaving 11 bases between the germline ends.

This clonotype was seen a few times. The chain has TRBV6-2 or TRBV6-3 and TRBJ1-1, with D tentatively TRBD1 (6 bases). From germline, CDR1 is MNHEY and CDR2 SVGEGT. CDR3 length: 14 amino acids. V lost 5 bases and J 4 bases, leaving 14 bases between the germline ends. The DNA of the CDR3 is TGTGCCAGCAGTGATGGGACAATGGGCACTGAAGCTTTCTTT. This encodes CASSDGTMGTEAFF.

This clonotype was detected a few times. The chain couples TRBV30 to TRBJ2-1; unclear D gene. Looked up from germline, CDR1 is GTSNPN and CDR2 is SVGIG (reference sequence). The length of the CDR3 is 11 residues. Trimming pared 0 bases from V and 10 bases from J, leaving 7 bases between. CDR3: CAWSVGPEQFF. The CDR3 DNA reads as TGTGCCTGGAGTGTAGGCCCCGAGCAGTTCTTC.

This clonotype was seen only a few times. V and J are TRBV3-1 and TRBJ2-7, with 15 nucleotides matching TRBD2. Unmatched junction bases numbered 8, after V lost 2 bases and J lost 6 bases. Germline loops: CDR1 LGHDT, CDR2 YNNKEL (reference sequence). This CDR3 has 17 residues. The CDR3 protein is CASSQIGLAGGPPEQYF. CDR3 sequence (DNA): TGTGCCAGCAGCCAAATCGGACTAGCGGGAGGGCCTCCCGAGCAGTACTTC.

Ten or more counts support this clonotype. The V and J genes are TRBV28 and TRBJ2-7, with TRBD2 matching 7 bases. The length of the CDR3 is 16 residues. The ends lost 7 bases at V and 1 base at J; junction bases unmatched: 13. Germline lookup yields CDR1 MDHEN and CDR2 SYDVKM. The CDR3 sequence is CASIPESGRVSYEQYF. The CDR3, as DNA: TGTGCCAGCATTCCCGAGTCGGGGAGGGTTTCCTACGAGCAGTACTTC.

J is TRBJ1-1 and V is TRBV5-5, with D possibly being TRBD1 (6 bases). There are 15 residues in the CDR3. The ends were cut back, 4 bases at V and 4 bases at J, with 17 bases in the middle. Germline CDR1 is SGHKS and CDR2 is YYEKEE (reference sequence). The DNA for the CDR3 is TGTGCCAGCAGCCACTCTGCAGGGGAGCTCACTGAAGCTTTCTTT. Translating it yields CASSHSAGELTEAFF. Full variable domain (remainder filled in from reference TRBV5-5 and TRBJ1-1): DAGVTQSPTHLIKTRGQQVTLRCSPISGHKSVSWYQQVLGQGPQFIFQYYEKEERGRGNFPDRFSARQFPNYSSELNVNALLLGDSALYLCASSHSAGELTEAFFGQGTRLTVV.

This clonotype was observed a handful of times. The chain carries TRBV13 and TRBJ1-1; possibly TRBD1 for D (5 bases). The CDR3 consists of 17 residues. Germline loops: CDR1 PRHDT, CDR2 FYEKMQ (reference sequence). The ends were cut back, 4 bases at V and 0 bases at J, with 18 bases in the middle. The CDR3 DNA is TGTGCCAGCAGCTCCTCGGACATCCCTTACTTGAACACTGAAGCTTTCTTT. This sequence encodes CASSSSDIPYLNTEAFF.

This clonotype has ten or more counts. This chain connects TRBV12-3 or TRBV12-4 to TRBJ1-3; a possible D gene is TRBD1 (6 bases). The CDR3 loop spans 19 amino acids. The V end lost 6 bases, the J end lost 0 bases, and 24 bases lay between the germline ends. DNA for the CDR3: TGTGCCAGCAGATATAAACAGGGACTTATCATCACCTCTGGAAACACCATATATTTT. Translation: CASRYKQGLIITSGNTIYF.

This sequence joins TRBV10-3 and TRBJ1-1; D might be TRBD1 (6 bases). V dropped 6 bases and J dropped 8 bases, with 19 bases sitting between them. Germline CDR1 reads ENHRY; CDR2 reads SYGVKD. The CDR3 spans 14 residues. The CDR3 loop reads CAISPSEGGDEAFF. CDR3 nucleotide sequence: TGTGCCATCAGCCCTAGTGAGGGGGGGGACGAAGCTTTCTTT.

The V and J genes are TRBV7-3 and TRBJ2-3; tentatively, D is TRBD1 (5 bases). The CDR3 totals 16 residues. Germline V gives CDR1 SGHTA, CDR2 FQGTGA. V shed 5 bases and J shed 4 bases, with 19 bases lying between them. The CDR3, as DNA: TGTGCCAGCAGCGAAGGTGGGGCCGGGTATTCAGATACGCAGTATTTT. Amino acid sequence: CASSEGGAGYSDTQYF.

The V call is TRBV11-2, the J call TRBJ1-4; D unclear. The germline gives CDR1 SGHAT, CDR2 FQNNGV. The ends were cut back, 5 bases at V and 4 bases at J, with 11 bases in the middle. This CDR3 has 14 amino acids. This CDR3 is CASSTRTDNEKLFF. The CDR3 coding sequence is TGTGCCAGCAGCACACGGACTGATAATGAAAAACTGTTTTTT.

V is TRBV5-8 and J is TRBJ2-5; 10 bases align to TRBD2. Germline V lookup: CDR1 SGHTS, CDR2 YDEGEE. V shed 3 bases and J 5 bases; nucleotides not matched to a gene: 7. The CDR3 totals 15 residues. The CDR3 sequence: CASSSMTSGRETQYF. CDR3 in DNA: TGTGCCAGCAGCTCTATGACTAGCGGGCGGGAGACCCAGTACTTC.

This clonotype was observed at least ten times. The chain couples TRBV5-1 to TRBJ2-1; D ambiguous. The V end was cut by 0 bases, the J end by 3 bases, with 10 bases between. This CDR3 region has 15 residues. Germline V gene sequence: CDR1 SGHRS, CDR2 YFSETQ. The CDR3 coding sequence is TGCGCCAGCAGCTTGGGTCCAGGTAACTACAATGAGCAGTTCTTC. Amino acid sequence: CASSLGPGNYNEQFF. The full variable domain, its missing parts supplied by reference TRBV5-1 and TRBJ2-1, is KAGVTQTPRYLIKTRGQQVTLSCSPISGHRSVSWYQQTPGQGLQFLFEYFSETQRNKGNFPGRFSGRQFSNSRSEMNVSTLELGDSALYLCASSLGPGNYNEQFFGPGTRLTVL.

The CDR3 loop reads CSVTGSTDTQYF. In DNA form, the CDR3 reads TGCAGCGTTACAGGGAGCACAGATACGCAGTATTTT. This sequence joins TRBV29-1 and TRBJ2-3; a weak D match, TRBD1 (6 bases). Per the germline V gene, CDR1 is SQVTM and CDR2 is ANQGSEA. V gave up 5 bases and J gave up 0 bases, with 6 bases separating them. This CDR3 is built from 12 residues.

At least ten counts were recorded for this clonotype. The chain joins TRBV7-3 to TRBJ2-7; 7 bases line up with TRBD2. Losses at the gene ends were 4 bases for V and 2 bases for J; bases not matched to a gene: 5. Germline values: CDR1 SGHTA, CDR2 FQGTGA. There are 14 residues in the CDR3. The CDR3 region is CASSSLGGTYEQYF. The CDR3 region has the DNA TGTGCCAGCAGCTCCCTCGGGGGGACCTACGAGCAGTACTTC.

The chain employs TRBV10-2 and TRBJ1-5; weak D call: TRBD1 (6 bases). The CDR3 length is 16 residues. Germline loops: CDR1 WSHSY, CDR2 SAAADI. Trimming left V 3 bases short and J 6 bases short, with 18 bases between. As DNA, the CDR3 is TGCGCCAGCAGTGAAGTCCCAGGGGCGGGGGGTCAGCCCCAGCATTTT. Amino acid sequence: CASSEVPGAGGQPQHF.

This clonotype was seen many times. V is TRBV12-3 or TRBV12-4 and J is TRBJ2-5; 8 bases agree with TRBD1. This CDR3 comprises 13 residues. With 6 bases clipped from V and 4 bases from J, the junction kept 4 bases outside the gene matches. CDR3 sequence (DNA): TGTGCCAGCAGCACAGGGGGACGAGAGACCCAGTACTTC. It yields the protein CASSTGGRETQYF.

The chain links TRBV2 to TRBJ2-1, with D possibly TRBD2 on 6 matching bases. V was shortened by 6 bases and J by 5 bases, with 14 bases between the two germline ends. CDR3 length equals 14 residues. Germline assignment: CDR1 SNHLY and CDR2 FYNNEI. The CDR3 DNA sequence: TGTGCCAGCAGCGGTAGCGGAATCGACAATGAGCAGTTCTTC. Its translation: CASSGSGIDNEQFF.

This clonotype was counted a few times. The chain has TRBV2 and TRBJ2-1; 10 nucleotides align to TRBD1. CDR1 and CDR2 from the germline V gene are SNHLY and FYNNEI. V shed 4 bases and J 5 bases; nucleotides not matched to a gene: 2. This CDR3 has 14 residues. CDR3 sequence: CASSGGTGDNEQFF. DNA for the CDR3: TGTGCCAGCAGTGGAGGGACAGGGGACAATGAGCAGTTCTTC.

The chain links TRBV28 to TRBJ1-1; a weak D match, TRBD1 (6 bases). The CDR3 contains 13 residues. The V gene's germline CDR1 is MDHEN and CDR2 SYDVKM. V was pared by 11 bases and J by 0 bases, with 13 bases between. In DNA, the CDR3 is TGTGCCGGACAGACAGAAATGAACACTGAAGCTTTCTTT. It yields the protein CAGQTEMNTEAFF.

This clonotype was picked up many times. V gene TRBV6-1 combines with J gene TRBJ2-5, with TRBD2 as a possible D gene (6 bases). V lost 8 bases, J lost 2 bases, and 12 bases lay in between. From germline, CDR1 is MNHNS and CDR2 SASEGT. The CDR3 totals 13 residues. The CDR3 loop is CASALGGQETQYF. Here the CDR3 DNA reads TGTGCCAGCGCCCTCGGAGGGCAAGAGACCCAGTACTTC.

This clonotype has at least ten counts. V usage is TRBV15 and J usage is TRBJ2-2, with 7 bases lining up with TRBD2. Germline V gives CDR1 LNHNV, CDR2 YYDKDF (reference sequence). The junction had 7 bases not matched to a gene; V was cut back by 5 bases and J by 4 bases. CDR3 size: 15 residues. In DNA, the CDR3 is TGTGCCACCAGCCCTCTAGCGGCCTCCACCGGGGAGCTGTTTTTT. The encoded protein is CATSPLAASTGELFF.

Worth noting for this clonotype: This sequence may be a read error, since a much larger clone differs from it by one base. V gene TRBV7-6 combines with J gene TRBJ2-7; 7 positions agree with TRBD1. This CDR3 is 12 amino acids long. Looked up from germline, CDR1 is SGHVS and CDR2 is FNYEAQ. V gave up 5 bases and J gave up 6 bases; unmatched junction bases: 4. As DNA, the CDR3 is TGTGCCAGCAGCCAGACAGGGAGCGAGCAGTACTTC. This gives the protein CASSQTGSEQYF.

This clonotype was counted ten times or more. The gene calls are TRBV20-1 and TRBJ2-5, with TRBD2 as a possible D gene (6 bases). Between the trimmed V and J ends, which lost 3 bases and 1 base, there was a span of 12 bases. Germline-derived CDR1 and CDR2 are DFQATT and SNEGSKA (reference sequence). This CDR3 region has 14 residues. The CDR3 nucleotides are TGCAGTGCTAGCCTGAAGACTAGCCAAGAGACCCAGTACTTC. Translation: CSASLKTSQETQYF.

The chain links TRBV3-1 to TRBJ1-4, with D perhaps matching TRBD1 (5 bases). The CDR3 covers 14 residues. Germline V gives CDR1 LGHDT, CDR2 YNNKEL (reference sequence). Trimming took off 3 bases at V and 12 bases at J, with 17 bases between the two ends. The CDR3 protein is CASSQSSIVQELFF. Here the CDR3 DNA reads TGTGCCAGCAGCCAGAGTTCGATTGTACAGGAACTGTTTTTT. The complete variable domain, with remaining parts taken from reference TRBV3-1 and TRBJ1-4, reads DTAVSQTPKYLVTQMGNDKSIKCEQNLGHDTMYWYKQDSKKFLKIMFSYNNKELIINETVPNRFSPKSPDKAHLNLHINSLELGDSAVYFCASSQSSIVQELFFGSGTQLSVL.

This clonotype appeared a few times. V is TRBV28 and J is TRBJ1-2; D unresolved. The CDR3 totals 14 residues. Germline V gene lookup returns CDR1 MDHEN and CDR2 SYDVKM. Trimming shortened V by 4 bases and J by 3 bases, and 12 bases separated the two germline ends. CDR3 sequence: CASSSGLDDYGYTF. Here the CDR3 DNA reads TGTGCCAGCAGTTCAGGATTAGATGACTATGGCTACACCTTC.